These T cell receptor beta chains were read from a single sample in a study of graft-versus-host responses after intestinal transplantation. Assay used: immunoSEQ multiplex PCR; TCRdb lists only in-frame clones, some missing. The sample lists about 98,000 clones, approximately 85% occurring once. Here the sequenced sample was PBMCs, taken 255 days after intestinal transplant. The receptors were sampled from a human patient who received an intestinal transplant, so some T cells may come from the graft donor. The conserved cysteine and the conserved F or W are not part of the CDR3 here. Fields, in order: D gene, clone size, J gene, V gene, CDR3 protein. D genes are given only for firm matches. Rows may omit the clone size; those that give it use once, few, many or a size class.

- - TRBJ2-7 TRBV6-1 ASGDHYEQY
TRBD1 - TRBJ2-7 TRBV11-2 ASSLPDRRSSYEQY
- - TRBJ1-3 TRBV5-3 ARSSPTDTPDDSGNTIY
- - TRBJ2-1 TRBV7-9 ASSLERSEQF
TRBD1 - TRBJ1-2 TRBV30 AWSEGAGGYT
- - TRBJ2-1 TRBV9 ASSAPRDEQF
- - TRBJ1-5 TRBV18 ANSNRGQPQH
- - TRBJ2-2 TRBV27 ASSFGPNTGELF
TRBD1 once TRBJ1-4 TRBV30 AWMVQGNEKLF
TRBD1 - TRBJ2-2 TRBV5-8 ASSWPDGTGVFTGELF
- - TRBJ2-7 TRBV25-1 ASSEGVEQY
- few TRBJ1-5 TRBV6-1 ASNIQPNNQPQH
TRBD1 - TRBJ2-3 TRBV7-6 ASSRGTGSTDTQY
- - TRBJ1-5 TRBV2 ASSEGMVFSQPQH
- - TRBJ2-2 TRBV18 ASSPSSGARGTGELF
TRBD2 - TRBJ2-5 TRBV28 ASSPRILAGGLGSRETQY
TRBD2 - TRBJ2-7 TRBV29-1 SVAGDDYEQY
- - TRBJ1-5 TRBV27 ASSTQGLPNQPQH
- - TRBJ1-1 TRBV28 ASSFGGAEGYKAF
TRBD1 once TRBJ2-1 TRBV19 ASRWDRGPYNEQF
- - TRBJ1-1 TRBV13 SRGPNTEAF
- once TRBJ2-3 TRBV9 ASSVEDHTQY
TRBD2 once TRBJ2-3 TRBV30 AWSTTSLTDTQY
- - TRBJ1-6 TRBV27 ASSLEYSYNSPLH
TRBD1 few TRBJ1-3 TRBV28 ASSHSGGSGNTIY
- - TRBJ1-2 TRBV28 ARTHSAVGKQANYGYT
- - TRBJ2-2 TRBV7-9 ASSLSTGELF